This TCR beta chain was obtained from a study of blood T cell repertoires in COVID-19. TCRdb keeps only in-frame clones here, not all; method: immunoSEQ multiplex PCR. Here the sample spans about 350,000 clones, more than 85% being singletons. This clone was counted many times. Trimming removed 6 bases from V and 2 bases from J, with 13 bases in between. This CDR3 contains 13 residues. Germline V CDR1 and CDR2: SQVTM, ANQGSEA. The receptor was derived from a woman aged 25 to 39 who had recovered from COVID-19. V gene TRBV29-1 combines with J gene TRBJ1-1; TRBD1 might be the D (6 bases). The material sequenced was PBMCs or T cells enriched from blood (not recorded which). DNA for the CDR3: TGCAGCGTAGACCTACAGGGTAACACTGAAGCTTTCTTT. Translating gives CSVDLQGNTEAFF.